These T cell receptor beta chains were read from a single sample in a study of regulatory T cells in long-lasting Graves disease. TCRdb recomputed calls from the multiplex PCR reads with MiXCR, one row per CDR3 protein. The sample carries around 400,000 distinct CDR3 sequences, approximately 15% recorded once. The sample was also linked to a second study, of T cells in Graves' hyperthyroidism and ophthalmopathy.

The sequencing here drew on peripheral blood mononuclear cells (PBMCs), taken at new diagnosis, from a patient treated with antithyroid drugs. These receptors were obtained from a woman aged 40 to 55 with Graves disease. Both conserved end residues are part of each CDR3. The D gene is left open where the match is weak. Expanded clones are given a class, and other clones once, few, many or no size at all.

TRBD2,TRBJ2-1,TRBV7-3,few,CASSLFLAGGPNSYNEQFF,TGTGCCAGCAGCTTATTTCTAGCGGGAGGCCCCAACTCCTACAATGAGCAGTTCTTC
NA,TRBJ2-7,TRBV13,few,CASYGPATYEQYF,TGTGCCAGTTACGGCCCAGCGACCTACGAGCAGTACTTC
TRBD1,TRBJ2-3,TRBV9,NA,CASSTRDRATDTQYF,TGTGCCAGCAGCACCCGGGACAGAGCCACAGATACGCAGTATTTT
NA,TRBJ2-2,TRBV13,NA,CASSSTGLGENTGELFF,TGTGCCAGCAGCTCCACCGGCTTAGGGGAGAACACCGGGGAGCTGTTTTTT
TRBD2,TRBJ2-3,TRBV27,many,CASSLTSGQLSGTDTQYF,TGTGCCAGCAGTTTAACTAGCGGGCAGTTATCCGGCACAGATACGCAGTATTTT
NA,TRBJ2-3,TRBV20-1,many,CSARDPGAGTDTQYF,TGCAGTGCTAGAGATCCAGGGGCGGGCACAGATACGCAGTATTTT
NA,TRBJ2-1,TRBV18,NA,CASSPKQGSLGNDEQFF,TGTGCCAGCTCACCAAAGCAGGGCTCGTTGGGTAATGATGAGCAGTTCTTC
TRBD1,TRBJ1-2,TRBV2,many,CAPFGTGPGYTF,TGTGCCCCGTTTGGGACAGGGCCGGGCTACACCTTC
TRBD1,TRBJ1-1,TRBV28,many,CASSRGQGVTEAFF,TGTGCCAGCAGCCGGGGACAGGGGGTTACTGAAGCTTTCTTT
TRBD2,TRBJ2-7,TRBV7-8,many,CASSLEASGSYEQYF,TGTGCCAGCAGCTTAGAAGCTAGCGGTTCCTACGAGCAGTACTTC
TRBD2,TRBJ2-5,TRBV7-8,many,CASSLVTSGMGETQYF,TGTGCCAGCAGCTTAGTTACTAGCGGGATGGGGGAGACCCAGTACTTC